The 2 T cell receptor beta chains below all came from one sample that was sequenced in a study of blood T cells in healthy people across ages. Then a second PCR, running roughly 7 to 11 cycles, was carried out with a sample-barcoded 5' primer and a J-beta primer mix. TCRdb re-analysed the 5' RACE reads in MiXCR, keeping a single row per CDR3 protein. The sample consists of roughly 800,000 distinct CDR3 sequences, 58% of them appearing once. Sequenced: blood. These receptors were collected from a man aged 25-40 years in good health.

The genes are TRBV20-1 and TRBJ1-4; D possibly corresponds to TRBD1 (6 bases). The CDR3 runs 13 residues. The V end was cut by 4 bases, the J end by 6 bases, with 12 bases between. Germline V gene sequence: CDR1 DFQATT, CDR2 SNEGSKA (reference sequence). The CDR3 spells CSAKGGGDEKLFF. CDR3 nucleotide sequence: TGCAGTGCTAAGGGGGGTGGAGATGAAAAACTGTTTTTT.

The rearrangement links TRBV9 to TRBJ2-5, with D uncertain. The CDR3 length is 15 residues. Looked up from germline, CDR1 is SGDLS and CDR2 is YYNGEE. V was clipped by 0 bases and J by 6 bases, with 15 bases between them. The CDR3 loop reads CASSVASVGRKTQYF. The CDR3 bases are TGTGCCAGCAGCGTAGCCAGCGTGGGTCGGAAGACCCAGTACTTC.